Below, one TCR beta chain is given with its context. Its antigen is still unknown. Alongside CTLA-4 blockade with ipilimumab, patients with chemo-refractory metastatic non-small-cell lung cancer received focal radiation. Generated by immunoSEQ multiplex PCR, the TCRdb table keeps only in-frame clones and is missing some. The data show 65,000 to 95,000 clones, with around 90% seen just once and 0.85% to 0.9% held by the top ten. Germline values: CDR1 MNHEY, CDR2 SMNVEV (reference sequence). With 6 bases clipped from V and 0 bases from J, the junction kept 14 bases outside the gene matches. The CDR3 sequence is 18 residues long. These data belong to a study of radiotherapy plus CTLA-4 blockade in lung cancer. Study information: Among enrolled patients, 15% to 20% responded and about 30% achieved disease control. General observations from the study: After radiotherapy and ipilimumab, tumor-derived clones expanded in peripheral blood.

Sample: peripheral blood, taken from a patient treated with radiotherapy plus ipilimumab. The chain combines TRBV27 with TRBJ2-1; 7 positions match TRBD2. The origin of this receptor is a human donor with non-small cell lung cancer who had stable disease on radiotherapy plus ipilimumab. The CDR3 sequence is CASRPRLARGYSYNEQFF. CDR3 bases: TGTGCCAGCAGGCCTCGACTAGCCCGGGGGTACTCCTACAATGAGCAGTTCTTC.